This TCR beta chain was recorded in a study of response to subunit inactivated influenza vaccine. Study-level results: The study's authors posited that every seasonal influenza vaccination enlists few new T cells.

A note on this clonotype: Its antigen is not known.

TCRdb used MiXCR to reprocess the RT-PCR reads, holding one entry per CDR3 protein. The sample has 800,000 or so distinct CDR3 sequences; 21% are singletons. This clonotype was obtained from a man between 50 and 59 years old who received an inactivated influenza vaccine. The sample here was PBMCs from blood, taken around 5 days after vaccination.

The CDR3 protein is CASSTINLAGGQTQYF. In DNA form, the CDR3 reads TGTGCCAGCAGTACCATCAACCTAGCGGGGGGTCAGACGCAGTATTTT. The rearrangement links TRBV6-2 or TRBV6-3 to TRBJ2-3, with 11 nucleotides matching TRBD2. Germline trimming cut 5 bases from V and 9 bases from J; bases unmatched to any gene: 13. The CDR3 runs to 16 residues. Per germline, CDR1 MNHEY and CDR2 SVGEGT.